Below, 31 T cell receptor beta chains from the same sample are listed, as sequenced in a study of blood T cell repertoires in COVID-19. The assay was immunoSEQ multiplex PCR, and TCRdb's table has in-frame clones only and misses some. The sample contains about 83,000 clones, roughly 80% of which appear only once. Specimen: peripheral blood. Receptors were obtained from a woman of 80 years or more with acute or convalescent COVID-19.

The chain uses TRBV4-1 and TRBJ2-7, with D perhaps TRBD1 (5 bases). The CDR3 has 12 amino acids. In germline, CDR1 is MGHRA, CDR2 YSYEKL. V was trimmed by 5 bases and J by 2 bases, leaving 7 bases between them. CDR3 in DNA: TGCGCCAGCAGCACAGGTCCCTACGAGCAGTACTTC. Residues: CASSTGPYEQYF.

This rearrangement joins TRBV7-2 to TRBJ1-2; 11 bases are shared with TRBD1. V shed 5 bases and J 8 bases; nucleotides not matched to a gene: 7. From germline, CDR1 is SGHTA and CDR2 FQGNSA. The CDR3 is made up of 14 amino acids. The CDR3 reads CASSGGQGVSGYTF. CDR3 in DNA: TGTGCCAGCAGCGGGGGACAGGGGGTCTCAGGCTACACCTTC.

This CDR3 is CASRVGTIASYEQYF. CDR3 bases: TGTGCCAGCAGAGTGGGTACTATCGCATCCTACGAGCAGTACTTC. This sequence joins TRBV2 and TRBJ2-7, with no clear D. The V gene's germline CDR1 is SNHLY and CDR2 FYNNEI. V gave up 6 bases and J gave up 1 base, with 16 bases separating them. The CDR3 sequence is 15 residues long.

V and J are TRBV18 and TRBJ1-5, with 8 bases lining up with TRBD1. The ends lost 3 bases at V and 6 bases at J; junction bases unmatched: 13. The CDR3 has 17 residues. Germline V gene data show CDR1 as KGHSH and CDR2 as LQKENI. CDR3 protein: CASSPLGDRLAGQPQHF. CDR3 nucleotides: TGTGCCAGCTCACCCCTCGGGGACAGGCTAGCCGGTCAGCCCCAGCATTTT.

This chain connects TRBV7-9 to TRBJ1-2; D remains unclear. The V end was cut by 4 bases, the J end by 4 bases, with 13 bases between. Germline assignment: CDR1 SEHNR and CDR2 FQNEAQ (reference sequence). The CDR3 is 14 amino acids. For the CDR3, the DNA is TGTGCCAGCAGCTCCAGAGAGGAATTCTATGGCTACACCTTC. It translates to CASSSREEFYGYTF.

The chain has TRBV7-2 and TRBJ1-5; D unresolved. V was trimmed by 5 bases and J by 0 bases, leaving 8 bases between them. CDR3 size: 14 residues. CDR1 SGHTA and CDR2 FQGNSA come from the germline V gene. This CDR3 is CASSVYYSNQPQHF. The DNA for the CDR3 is TGTGCCAGCAGCGTTTACTATAGCAATCAGCCCCAGCATTTT.

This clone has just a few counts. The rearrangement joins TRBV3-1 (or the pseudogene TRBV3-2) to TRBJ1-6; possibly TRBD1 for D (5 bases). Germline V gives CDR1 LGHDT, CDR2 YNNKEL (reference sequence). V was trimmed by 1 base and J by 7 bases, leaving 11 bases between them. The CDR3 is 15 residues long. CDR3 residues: CASSQVSGLNSPLHF. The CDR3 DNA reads TGTGCCAGCAGCCAAGTTTCAGGGTTGAATTCACCCCTCCACTTT.

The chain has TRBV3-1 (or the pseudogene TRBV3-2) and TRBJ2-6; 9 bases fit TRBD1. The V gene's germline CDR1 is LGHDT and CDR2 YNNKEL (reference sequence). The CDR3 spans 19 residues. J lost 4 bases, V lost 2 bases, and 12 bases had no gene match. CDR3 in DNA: TGTGCCAGCAGCCAATTGTGCCGGGACAGGGTAGCCGGGGCCAACGTCCTGACTTTC. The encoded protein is CASSQLCRDRVAGANVLTF.

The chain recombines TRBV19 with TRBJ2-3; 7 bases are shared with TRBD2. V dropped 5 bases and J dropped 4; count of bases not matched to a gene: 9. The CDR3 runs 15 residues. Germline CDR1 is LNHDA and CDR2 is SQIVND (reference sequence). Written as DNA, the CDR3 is TGTGCCAGTAGTTCTAATCCGGGGGGTGCAGATACGCAGTATTTT. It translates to CASSSNPGGADTQYF.

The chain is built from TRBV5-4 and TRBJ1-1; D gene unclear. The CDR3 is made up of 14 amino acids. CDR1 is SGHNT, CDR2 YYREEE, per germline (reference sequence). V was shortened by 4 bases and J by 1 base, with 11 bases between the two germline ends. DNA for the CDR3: TGTGCCAGCAGCCTACGAAACAGGAACACTGAAGCTTTCTTT. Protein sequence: CASSLRNRNTEAFF.

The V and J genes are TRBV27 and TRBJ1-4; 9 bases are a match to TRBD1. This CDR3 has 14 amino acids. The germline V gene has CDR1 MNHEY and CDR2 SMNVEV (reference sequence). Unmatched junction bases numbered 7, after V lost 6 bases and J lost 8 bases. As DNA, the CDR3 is TGTGCCAGCAGAGCCGGGACAGGGAACGAAAAACTGTTTTTT. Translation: CASRAGTGNEKLFF.

DNA for the CDR3: TGCGCCAGCAGCTTGACAGGGCCGTCGGAGACCCAGTACTTC. It is translated as CASSLTGPSETQYF. The rearrangement joins TRBV5-1 to TRBJ2-5; D is perhaps TRBD1 (6 bases). V lost 1 base, J lost 5 bases, and 12 bases lay in between. CDR1 and CDR2 (germline): SGHRS, YFSETQ. CDR3 length equals 14 residues. Full variable domain (remainder filled in from reference TRBV5-1 and TRBJ2-5): KAGVTQTPRYLIKTRGQQVTLSCSPISGHRSVSWYQQTPGQGLQFLFEYFSETQRNKGNFPGRFSGRQFSNSRSEMNVSTLELGDSALYLCASSLTGPSETQYFGPGTRLLVL.

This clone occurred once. The CDR3 is CASSGGRLAVSTDTQYF. CDR3 nucleotide sequence: TGTGCCAGCAGTGGAGGAAGACTAGCGGTTAGCACAGATACGCAGTATTTT. The gene calls are TRBV2 and TRBJ2-3; TRBD2 matches at 9 bases. V gave up 4 bases and J gave up 0 bases; unmatched junction bases: 8. The CDR3 length is 17 residues. CDR1 and CDR2 from the germline V gene are SNHLY and FYNNEI.

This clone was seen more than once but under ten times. CDR3 bases: TGCGCCAGCAGTCATCCACTCGACAGGATCTATGGCTACACCTTC. Amino acids: CASSHPLDRIYGYTF. The genes are TRBV23-1 and TRBJ1-2; tentative D call: TRBD1 (6 bases). TRBV23-1 is noted as an ORF with a role that remains uncertain. V shed 3 bases and J shed 4 bases, with 15 bases lying between them. This CDR3 has 15 residues.

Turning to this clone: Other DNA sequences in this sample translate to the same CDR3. In DNA form, the CDR3 reads TGTGCCAGCAGCTTAGCTAGGACAGGATATGGCTACACCTTC. It translates to CASSLARTGYGYTF. The V gene is TRBV7-2, the J gene TRBJ1-2; 7 positions match TRBD1. The CDR3 loop spans 14 amino acids. From germline, CDR1 is SGHTA and CDR2 FQGNSA. The ends lost 0 bases at V and 5 bases at J; junction bases unmatched: 3.

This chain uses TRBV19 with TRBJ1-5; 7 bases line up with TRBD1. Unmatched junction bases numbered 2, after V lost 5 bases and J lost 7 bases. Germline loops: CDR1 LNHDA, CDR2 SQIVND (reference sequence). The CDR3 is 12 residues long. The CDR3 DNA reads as TGTGCCAGTAGTCTCAGGGGGCAGCCCCAGCATTTT. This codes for CASSLRGQPQHF. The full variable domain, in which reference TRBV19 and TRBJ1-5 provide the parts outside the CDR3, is DGGITQSPKYLFRKEGQNVTLSCEQNLNHDAMYWYRQDPGQGLRLIYYSQIVNDFQKGDIAEGYSVSREKKESFPLTVTSAQKNPTAFYLCASSLRGQPQHFGDGTRLSIL.

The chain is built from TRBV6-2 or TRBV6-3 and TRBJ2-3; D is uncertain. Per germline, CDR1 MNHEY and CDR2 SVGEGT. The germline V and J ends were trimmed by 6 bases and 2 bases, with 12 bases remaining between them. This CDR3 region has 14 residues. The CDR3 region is CASRYKEFTDTQYF. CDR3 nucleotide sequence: TGTGCCAGCAGATACAAGGAGTTCACAGATACGCAGTATTTT.

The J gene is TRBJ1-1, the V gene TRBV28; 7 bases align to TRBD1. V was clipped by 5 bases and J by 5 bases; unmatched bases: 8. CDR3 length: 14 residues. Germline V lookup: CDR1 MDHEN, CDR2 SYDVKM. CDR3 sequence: CASSETGRGTEAFF. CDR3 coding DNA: TGTGCCAGCAGTGAGACAGGGCGGGGAACTGAAGCTTTCTTT.

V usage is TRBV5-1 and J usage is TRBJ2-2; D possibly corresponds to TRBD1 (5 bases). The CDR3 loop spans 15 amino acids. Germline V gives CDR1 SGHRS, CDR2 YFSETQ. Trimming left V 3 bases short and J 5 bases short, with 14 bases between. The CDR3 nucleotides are TGCGCCAGCAGCTCCCGTCAGGGTTTGACCGGGGAGCTGTTTTTT. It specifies CASSSRQGLTGELFF.

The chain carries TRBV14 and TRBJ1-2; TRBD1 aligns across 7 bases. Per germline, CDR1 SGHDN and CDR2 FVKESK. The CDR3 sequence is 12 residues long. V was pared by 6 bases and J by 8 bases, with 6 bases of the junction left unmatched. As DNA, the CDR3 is TGTGCCAGCAGTACAGGGGCGGGAGGCTACACCTTC. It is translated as CASSTGAGGYTF.

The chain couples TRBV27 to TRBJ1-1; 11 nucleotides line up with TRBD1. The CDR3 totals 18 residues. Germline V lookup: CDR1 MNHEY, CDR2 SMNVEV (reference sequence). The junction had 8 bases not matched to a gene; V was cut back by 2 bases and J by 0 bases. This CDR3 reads CASSLRWTGGPMNTEAFF. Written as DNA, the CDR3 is TGTGCCAGCAGTTTAAGATGGACAGGGGGCCCCATGAACACTGAAGCTTTCTTT.

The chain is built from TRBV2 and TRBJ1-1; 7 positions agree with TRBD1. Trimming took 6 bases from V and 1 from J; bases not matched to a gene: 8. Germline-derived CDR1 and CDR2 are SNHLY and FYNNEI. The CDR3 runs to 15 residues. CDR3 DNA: TGTGCCAGCAGCTACGACAGGGTGGCGAACACTGAAGCTTTCTTT. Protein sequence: CASSYDRVANTEAFF.

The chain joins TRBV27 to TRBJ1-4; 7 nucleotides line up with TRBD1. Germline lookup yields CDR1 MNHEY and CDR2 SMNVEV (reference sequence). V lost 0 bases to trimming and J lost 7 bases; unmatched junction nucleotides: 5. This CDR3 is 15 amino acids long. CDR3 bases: TGTGCCAGCAGTTTATCGGGCCACAGGGGTGAAAAACTGTTTTTT. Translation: CASSLSGHRGEKLFF.

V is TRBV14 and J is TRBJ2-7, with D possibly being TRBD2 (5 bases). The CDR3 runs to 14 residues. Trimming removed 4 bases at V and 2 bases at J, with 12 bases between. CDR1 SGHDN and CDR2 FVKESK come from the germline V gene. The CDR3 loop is CASSLRRNTYEQYF. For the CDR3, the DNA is TGTGCCAGCAGCCTTCGGAGGAACACCTACGAGCAGTACTTC.

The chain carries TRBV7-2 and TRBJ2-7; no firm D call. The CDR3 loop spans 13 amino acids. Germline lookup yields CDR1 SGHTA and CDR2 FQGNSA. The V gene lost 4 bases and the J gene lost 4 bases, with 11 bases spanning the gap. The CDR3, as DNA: TGTGCCAGCAGCTCAGACTTAGGTTACGAGCAGTACTTC. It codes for CASSSDLGYEQYF.

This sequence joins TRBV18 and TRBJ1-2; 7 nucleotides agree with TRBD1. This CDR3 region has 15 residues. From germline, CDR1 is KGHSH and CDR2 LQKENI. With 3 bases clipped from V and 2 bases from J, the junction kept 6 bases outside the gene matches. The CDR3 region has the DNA TGTGCCAGCTCACCTCAAGGGGGCCCGAACTATGGCTACACCTTC. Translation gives CASSPQGGPNYGYTF.

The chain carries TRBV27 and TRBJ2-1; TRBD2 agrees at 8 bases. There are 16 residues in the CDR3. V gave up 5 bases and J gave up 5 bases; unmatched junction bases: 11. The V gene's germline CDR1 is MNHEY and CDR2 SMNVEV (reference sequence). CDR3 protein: CASSVQTSATHNEQFF. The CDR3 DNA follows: TGTGCCAGCAGTGTACAGACTAGCGCGACCCACAATGAGCAGTTCTTC.

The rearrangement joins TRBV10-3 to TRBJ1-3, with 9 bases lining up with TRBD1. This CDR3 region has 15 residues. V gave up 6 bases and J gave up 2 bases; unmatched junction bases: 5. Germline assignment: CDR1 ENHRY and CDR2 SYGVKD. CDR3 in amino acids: CAIRPGQGAGNTIYF. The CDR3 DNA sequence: TGTGCCATCAGACCGGGACAGGGAGCTGGAAACACCATATATTTT.

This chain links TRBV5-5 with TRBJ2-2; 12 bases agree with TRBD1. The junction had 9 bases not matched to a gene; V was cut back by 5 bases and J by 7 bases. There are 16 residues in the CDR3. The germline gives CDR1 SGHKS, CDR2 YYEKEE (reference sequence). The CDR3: CASSHRDRGLGGELFF. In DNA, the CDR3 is TGTGCCAGCAGTCACCGGGACAGGGGGCTTGGCGGGGAGCTGTTTTTT.

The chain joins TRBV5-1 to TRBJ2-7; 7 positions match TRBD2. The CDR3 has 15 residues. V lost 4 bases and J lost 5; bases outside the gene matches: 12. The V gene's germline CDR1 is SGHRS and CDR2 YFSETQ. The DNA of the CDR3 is TGCGCCAGCAGCCCCCTTGAGTGGGGGAGGGACGAGCAGTACTTC. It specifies CASSPLEWGRDEQYF.

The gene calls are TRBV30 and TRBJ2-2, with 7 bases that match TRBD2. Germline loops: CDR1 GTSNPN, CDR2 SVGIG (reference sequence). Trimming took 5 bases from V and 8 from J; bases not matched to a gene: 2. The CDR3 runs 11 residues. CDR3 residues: CAWGRVGELFF. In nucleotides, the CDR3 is TGTGCCTGGGGGAGGGTAGGGGAGCTGTTTTTT.